This T cell receptor beta chain emerged from a study of blood T cell repertoires in COVID-19. Study-wide context: Collection of acute and convalescent COVID-19 samples took place in the United States, Italy and Spain. T cells, B-cell-depleted T cells, or PBMCs supplied cDNA or gDNA.

Recruited during active infection, patients (from Seattle) were subsequently followed longitudinally. The CDR3 spans 16 residues. J was trimmed by 3 bases and V by 5 bases; bases with no gene match: 7. CDR1 and CDR2 (germline): SNHLY, FYNNEI. Authors' analysis steps: Counts of nucleated cells, estimated from reference gene primer amplification, were obtained. This table comes from immunoSEQ multiplex PCR, and its TCRdb copy is limited to in-frame clones, with some not included. V and J calls and clone size are copied from that table; D and trimming were computed from the DNA. The sample has about 310,000 clones, around 90% seen once; the top ten hold under 1.1%.

The chain recombines TRBV2 with TRBJ2-2, with TRBD1 identical over 9 bases. The source is a woman in her forties with COVID-19, enrolled during active disease. Sequences were obtained from peripheral blood. CDR3 protein: CASSLTGQGHTGELFF. CDR3 in DNA: TGTGCCAGCAGTCTAACGGGACAGGGACACACCGGGGAGCTGTTTTTT.